This T cell receptor (beta chain) was recovered during a study of cytomegalovirus exposure and HLA in healthy donors. At the level of the study: Most donors, roughly 82% of a few hundred genotyped, fell in the Caucasian-associated ancestry cluster.

Worth noting for this clone: Its antigen is still unknown.

With 7 bases clipped from V and 5 bases from J, the junction kept 10 bases outside the gene matches. This CDR3 has 14 amino acids. Looked up from germline, CDR1 is SNHLY and CDR2 is FYNNEI. The PCR used 60 Vbeta and 13 Jbeta primers. Sequencing was performed with immunoSEQ multiplex PCR; in TCRdb, only in-frame clones are kept and a portion is missing. In the table there are roughly 200,000 clones, around three quarters of which are singletons. Study-wide results and limits: Follow-up analysis later connected one missense variant in DCLRE1C with trimming of TCR beta V- and J-genes. Later analysis indicated greater clonal expansion among HLA-associated TCR beta chains than among equally common other chains. An analysis done earlier found most TCR beta V segments productive about 87% or about 30% of the time.

This chain uses TRBV2 with TRBJ2-5; 7 positions agree with TRBD1. This TCR was sampled from a woman aged 25 to 39 in good health and CMV-seropositive. The specimen was PBMCs. CDR3 loop: CASTRTGRGETQYF. CDR3 nucleotide sequence: TGTGCCAGCACCCGGACAGGACGAGGGGAGACCCAGTACTTC.